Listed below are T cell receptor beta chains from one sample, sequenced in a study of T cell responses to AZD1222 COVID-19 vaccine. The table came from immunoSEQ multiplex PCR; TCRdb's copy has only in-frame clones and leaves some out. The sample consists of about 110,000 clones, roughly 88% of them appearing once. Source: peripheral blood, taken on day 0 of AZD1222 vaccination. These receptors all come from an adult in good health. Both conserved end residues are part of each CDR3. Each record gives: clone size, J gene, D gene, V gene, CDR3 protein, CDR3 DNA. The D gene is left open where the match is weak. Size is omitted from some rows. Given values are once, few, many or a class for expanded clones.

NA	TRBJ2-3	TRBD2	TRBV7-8	CASSRLAGGSTDTQYF	TGTGCCAGCAGCCGGTTAGCGGGTGGAAGCACAGATACGCAGTATTTT
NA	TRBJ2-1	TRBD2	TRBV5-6	CASSLVLTSGIYNEQFF	TGTGCCAGCAGCTTGGTGCTCACTAGCGGGATCTACAATGAGCAGTTCTTC
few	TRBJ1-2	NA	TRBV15	CATSRDGANYGYTF	TGTGCCACCAGCAGAGATGGGGCTAACTATGGCTACACCTTC
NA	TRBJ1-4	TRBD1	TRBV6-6	CASSRSPGQIATNEKLFF	TGTGCCAGCAGTCGCAGTCCGGGACAGATTGCAACTAATGAAAAACTGTTTTTT
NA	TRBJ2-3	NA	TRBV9	CASSPQVVPDTQYF	TGTGCCAGCAGCCCCCAGGTCGTGCCAGATACGCAGTATTTT
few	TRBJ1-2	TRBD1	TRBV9	CASSAGTGARGYTF	TGTGCCAGCAGCGCAGGGACAGGGGCGAGGGGCTACACCTTC
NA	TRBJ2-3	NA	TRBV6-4	CASSEGFLTDTQYF	TGTGCCAGCAGTGAAGGCTTCCTCACAGATACGCAGTATTTT
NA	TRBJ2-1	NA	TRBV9	CASSARGYNEQFF	TGTGCCAGCAGCGCCAGGGGCTACAATGAGCAGTTCTTC
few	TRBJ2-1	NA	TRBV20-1	CSASTTLNFSSYNEQFF	TGCAGTGCTAGTACTACCCTTAATTTCAGCTCCTACAATGAGCAGTTCTTC
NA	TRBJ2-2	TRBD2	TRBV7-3	CASSLRLAGVGTGELFF	TGTGCCAGCAGCTTAAGACTAGCGGGAGTTGGAACCGGGGAGCTGTTTTTT
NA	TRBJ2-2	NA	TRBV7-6	CASSLYGELFF	TGTGCCAGCAGCTTGTACGGGGAGCTGTTTTTT
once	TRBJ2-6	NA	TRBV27	CATQGLGSGANVLTF	TGTGCCACCCAGGGACTGGGCTCTGGGGCCAACGTCCTGACTTTC
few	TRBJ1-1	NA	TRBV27	CASSLGSNTEAFF	TGTGCCAGCAGTTTAGGGTCGAACACTGAAGCTTTCTTT
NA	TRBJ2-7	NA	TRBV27	CASSFRHEQYF	TGTGCCAGCAGTTTTCGACACGAGCAGTACTTC
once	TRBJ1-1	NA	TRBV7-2	CAGKQGPQNTEAFF	TGTGCCGGAAAACAGGGACCCCAGAACACTGAAGCTTTCTTT
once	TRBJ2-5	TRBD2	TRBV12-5	CASATPPSGVETQYF	TGTGCTAGTGCCACCCCCCCCAGCGGGGTAGAGACCCAGTACTTC
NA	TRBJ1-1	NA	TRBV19	CASSIKRNTEAFF	TGTGCCAGTAGTATTAAACGGAACACTGAAGCTTTCTTT
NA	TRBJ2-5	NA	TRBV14	CASSPTGPETQYF	TGTGCCAGCAGCCCGACGGGACCAGAGACCCAGTACTTC
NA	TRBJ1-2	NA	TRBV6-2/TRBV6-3	CASSYPLYGNYGYTF	TGTGCCAGCAGTTACCCGTTGTACGGGAACTATGGCTACACCTTC
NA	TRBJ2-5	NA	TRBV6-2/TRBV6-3	CASSYLGTAQETQYF	TGTGCCAGCAGTTACTTGGGGACGGCTCAAGAGACCCAGTACTTC
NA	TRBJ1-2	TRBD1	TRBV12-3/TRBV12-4	CASSRTGYNGYTF	TGTGCCAGCAGCAGGACAGGGTATAATGGCTACACCTTC
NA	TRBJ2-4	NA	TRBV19	CASSMKGVAKNIQYF	TGTGCCAGTAGTATGAAGGGGGTAGCCAAAAACATTCAGTACTTC
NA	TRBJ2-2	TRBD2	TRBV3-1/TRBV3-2	CASSQRLASGELFF	TGTGCCAGCAGCCAGCGACTAGCATCCGGGGAGCTGTTTTTT
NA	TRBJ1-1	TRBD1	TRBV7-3	CASSLSPGGLTEAFF	TGTGCCAGCAGCTTAAGTCCAGGGGGCTTGACTGAAGCTTTCTTT
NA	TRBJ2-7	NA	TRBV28	CASSLLGSLYEQYF	TGTGCCAGCAGTTTATTGGGTTCTCTCTACGAGCAGTACTTC
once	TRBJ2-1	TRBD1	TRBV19	CASSIQTGSYNEQFF	TGTGCCAGTAGTATTCAGACAGGGTCCTACAATGAGCAGTTCTTC
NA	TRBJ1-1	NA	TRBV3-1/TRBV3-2	CASSQYSPNTEAFF	TGTGCCAGCAGCCAATATAGTCCGAACACTGAAGCTTTCTTT
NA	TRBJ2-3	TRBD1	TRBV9	CASSTTGYGTDTQYF	TGTGCCAGCAGCACGACAGGGTACGGCACAGATACGCAGTATTTT
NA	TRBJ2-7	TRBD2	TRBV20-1	CSASRGGRTYEQYF	TGCAGTGCTAGTCGGGGCGGGAGGACCTACGAGCAGTACTTC
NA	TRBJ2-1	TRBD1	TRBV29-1	CSVESRGPRSYNEQFF	TGCAGCGTTGAAAGCAGGGGGCCTCGTTCCTACAATGAGCAGTTCTTC
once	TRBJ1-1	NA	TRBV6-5	CASGGTEAFF	TGTGCCAGCGGGGGTACTGAAGCTTTCTTT
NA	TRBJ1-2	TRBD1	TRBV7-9	CASSLIGQGAGYTF	TGTGCCAGCAGCTTAATCGGCCAGGGGGCCGGCTACACCTTC
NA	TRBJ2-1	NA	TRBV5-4	CALGNQGSNNEQFF	TGTGCCCTCGGGAATCAGGGTTCAAACAATGAGCAGTTCTTC
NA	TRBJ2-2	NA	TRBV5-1	CATRLEGVAGELFF	TGCGCCACCCGCTTAGAAGGAGTGGCCGGGGAGCTGTTTTTT
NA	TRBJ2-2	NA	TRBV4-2	CASSQVGGGVNAGELFF	TGTGCCAGCAGCCAAGTGGGAGGGGGCGTTAATGCCGGGGAGCTGTTTTTT
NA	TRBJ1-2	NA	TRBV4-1	CASSQGTAGYGYTF	TGCGCCAGCAGCCAAGGGACTGCGGGTTATGGCTACACCTTC
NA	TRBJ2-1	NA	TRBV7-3	CASSSEGSSYNEQFF	TGTGCCAGCAGCTCCGAGGGGAGCTCCTACAATGAGCAGTTCTTC
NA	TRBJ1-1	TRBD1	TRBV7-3	CASSLSSRGRTEAFF	TGTGCCAGCAGCTTAAGTTCAAGGGGGCGGACTGAAGCTTTCTTT
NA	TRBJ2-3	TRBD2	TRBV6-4	CASSDTSGTSGSGTQYF	TGTGCCAGCAGTGACACTTCCGGGACTAGCGGTAGCGGTACGCAGTATTTT
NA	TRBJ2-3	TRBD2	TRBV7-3	CASSLRLAGEDTQYF	TGTGCCAGCAGCTTAAGACTAGCGGGTGAAGATACGCAGTATTTT
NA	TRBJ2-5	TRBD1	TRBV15	CATSRGTGVLETQYF	TGTGCCACCAGCCGCGGGACAGGGGTTTTGGAGACCCAGTACTTC
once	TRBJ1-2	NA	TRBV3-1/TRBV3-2	CASSQRGDFNYGYTF	TGTGCCAGCAGCCAACGAGGGGACTTCAACTATGGCTACACCTTC
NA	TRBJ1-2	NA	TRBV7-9	CASSPSAGDYGYTF	TGTGCCAGCAGCCCCTCCGCTGGGGACTATGGCTACACCTTC
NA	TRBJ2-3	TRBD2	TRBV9	CASSVGGSGDTDTQYF	TGTGCCAGCAGCGTAGGCGGTAGCGGGGATACAGATACGCAGTATTTT
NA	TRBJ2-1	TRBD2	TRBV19	CASSIDRTSGEFF	TGTGCCAGTAGTATAGATCGGACTAGCGGGGAATTCTTC
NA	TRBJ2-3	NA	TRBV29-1	CSVEGHAEDTDTQYF	TGCAGCGTTGAAGGCCATGCGGAGGACACAGATACGCAGTATTTT